This T cell receptor beta chain was profiled in a study of T cell repertoires in cytomegalovirus infection. Study details: Recently identified HLA-C-restricted CMV epitopes and well-studied HLA-B-restricted CMV epitopes were used by the study. Public signatures in TCR beta pointed to CMV infection and matching HLA type.

The CDR3 length is 16 residues. CDR1 is SGDLS, CDR2 YYNGEE, per germline. With 0 bases clipped from V and 7 bases from J, the junction kept 8 bases outside the gene matches. Study conclusions and caveats: HLA-C-restricted TCR beta clonotypes specific for CMV led the ex vivo response.

TCRdb recomputed calls from the reads with MiXCR, one row per CDR3 protein. Here the sample spans approximately 990,000 distinct CDR3 sequences, roughly 30% being singletons. A note on this clonotype: Its antigen is as yet unknown.

Sequences were derived from cultured CD8+ T cells from PBMCs, sampled from culture after CMV antigen stimulation. This sequence joins TRBV9 and TRBJ2-1; TRBD1 aligns across 9 bases. The clonotype originates from a human donor in good health (CMV status not recorded). Some clones in this sample may be carry-over from other donors' samples. The CDR3 sequence is CASSVEGDRVGNEQFF. In DNA form, the CDR3 reads TGTGCCAGCAGCGTAGAAGGGGACAGGGTGGGGAATGAGCAGTTCTTC.